This T cell receptor beta chain was captured in a study of control samples from healthy donors and cancer patients. V was shortened by 7 bases and J by 1 base, with 13 bases between the two germline ends. Germline V gene lookup returns CDR1 SNHLY and CDR2 FYNNEI. The CDR3 length is 14 residues. Produced via immunoSEQ multiplex PCR; TCRdb's table is partial and in-frame only. The sample lists fewer than 100,000 clones, roughly four fifths occurring once. The rearrangement joins TRBV2 to TRBJ2-5; a weak D match, TRBD1 (6 bases). Material: blood. This TCR was sampled from a man between 60 and 75 years old in good health. The chain's CDR3 is CASNGRGTQETQYF. The CDR3 coding sequence is TGTGCCAGCAACGGCAGGGGTACCCAAGAGACCCAGTACTTC.